The present TCR beta chain was sequenced within a study of beta chain features in type 1 diabetes. In this sample, this clone turned up a few times. What it recognizes is unknown. What was sequenced were expressed TCRB transcripts, since all of the isolated RNA had been reverse transcribed. Some clones are missing from TCRdb's copy, which holds only in-frame ones; the method was immunoSEQ multiplex PCR. The top ten clones hold around 0.0099% of a sample with hundreds of thousands of clones, 10% to 15% of them seen once. Overall study findings and caveats: When VDJ junctions were examined, type 1 diabetes patients showed fewer insertions and more deletions. Type 1 diabetes patients had moderately but significantly shorter TCRB CDR3s in all four CD4+ subsets.

With 1 base clipped from V and 0 bases from J, the junction kept 7 bases outside the gene matches. The CDR3 is made up of 18 amino acids. Per germline, CDR1 SGHRS and CDR2 YFSETQ. This sequence was found in a woman between 18 and 29 years old with type 1 diabetes. The specimen sequenced was naive CD4+ T cells from blood. The chain joins TRBV5-1 to TRBJ2-3; 11 bases line up with TRBD2. The chain's CDR3 is CASSLSSGGAPSTDTQYF. Written as DNA, the CDR3 is TGCGCCAGCAGCTTGAGTAGCGGGGGGGCGCCTAGCACAGATACGCAGTATTTT.